The present T cell receptor beta chain was sequenced within a study of blood T cell repertoires in COVID-19. Study-level background: COVID-19 samples collected from the United States, Italy and Spain covered acute and convalescent phases. The analysed material was cDNA or gDNA that came from T cells, B-cell-depleted T cells, or PBMCs.

Trimming left V 4 bases short and J 0 bases short, with 10 bases between. Germline CDR1 and CDR2: SGHAT and FQDESV (reference sequence). This CDR3 is 15 amino acids long. The data were produced by immunoSEQ multiplex PCR, yet TCRdb's version contains in-frame clones alone and is incomplete. Of 190,000 or so clones listed, around 87% are singletons. This rearrangement joins TRBV11-1 to TRBJ2-1; D perhaps matches TRBD2 (6 bases). Material for sequencing was peripheral blood. The TCR was taken from a woman younger than 45 with active or convalescent COVID-19. CDR3 sequence reads: CASSSSGGSYNEQFF. CDR3 nucleotides: TGTGCCAGCAGCTCTTCCGGGGGCTCCTACAATGAGCAGTTCTTC.